This TCR beta chain was retrieved from a study of T cells in Graves' hyperthyroidism and ophthalmopathy. At the level of the study: Peripheral blood draws took place at initial diagnosis, ahead of any treatment.

Amplification targeted TCR beta CDR3 regions from RNA transcripts. First-round RT-PCR of the TCR CDR3 relied on the HTBI primer set. TCRdb passed the multiplex PCR reads through MiXCR, listing each CDR3 protein once. Of approximately 610,000 distinct CDR3 sequences listed, roughly 14% were seen once; the top ten hold around 4%. Exclusion followed for patients with uncontrolled infection, other autoimmune disease, pregnancy or lactation. Diagnosing involved the use of clinical symptoms, serum thyroxine and TRAb, thyroid ultrasound and orbital computed tomography. Trimming stripped 7 bases from V and 3 bases from J, with 15 bases between. There are 14 residues in the CDR3. Looked up from germline, CDR1 is SNHLY and CDR2 is FYNNEI. As concerns this clonotype: Its target is not known.

General study points: Ophthalmopathy cases were set apart from stable hyperthyroidism by a 13 V-J model.

Sequenced sample: blood. This chain connects TRBV2 to TRBJ1-1, with a tentative D call TRBD1 (6 bases). The TCR was taken from a woman in her thirties or forties with Graves' ophthalmopathy. CDR3 region: CASKQGTEHTEAFF. CDR3 DNA: TGTGCCAGCAAGCAGGGGACGGAGCACACTGAAGCTTTCTTT. The full variable domain, in which reference TRBV2 and TRBJ1-1 provide the parts outside the CDR3, is EPEVTQTPSHQVTQMGQEVILRCVPISNHLYFYWYRQILGQKVEFLVSFYNNEISEKSEIFDDQFSVERPDGSNFTLKIRSTKLEDSAMYFCASKQGTEHTEAFFGQGTRLTVV.